Sequencing of this T cell receptor (beta chain) was carried out in a study of blood T cell repertoires in COVID-19. Using immunoSEQ multiplex PCR, the repertoire was profiled, and TCRdb retains in-frame clones only, with some absent. The data show under 300,000 clones, around 83% seen once. This CDR3 is built from 14 residues. CDR1 and CDR2 from the germline V gene are SGDLS and YYNGEE. The V end was cut by 0 bases, the J end by 2 bases, with 7 bases between. The TCR was taken from a man in his forties or fifties who had recovered from COVID-19. The rearrangement joins TRBV9 to TRBJ2-3; D gene ambiguous. The material sequenced was peripheral blood. DNA of the CDR3: TGTGCCAGCAGCGTAGTACAGCACACAGATACGCAGTATTTT. This codes for CASSVVQHTDTQYF. Full variable domain (missing parts from reference TRBV9 and TRBJ2-3): DSGVTQTPKHLITATGQRVTLRCSPRSGDLSVYWYQQSLDQGLQFLIQYYNGEERAKGNILERFSAQQFPDLHSELNLSSLELGDSALYFCASSVVQHTDTQYFGPGTRLTVL.